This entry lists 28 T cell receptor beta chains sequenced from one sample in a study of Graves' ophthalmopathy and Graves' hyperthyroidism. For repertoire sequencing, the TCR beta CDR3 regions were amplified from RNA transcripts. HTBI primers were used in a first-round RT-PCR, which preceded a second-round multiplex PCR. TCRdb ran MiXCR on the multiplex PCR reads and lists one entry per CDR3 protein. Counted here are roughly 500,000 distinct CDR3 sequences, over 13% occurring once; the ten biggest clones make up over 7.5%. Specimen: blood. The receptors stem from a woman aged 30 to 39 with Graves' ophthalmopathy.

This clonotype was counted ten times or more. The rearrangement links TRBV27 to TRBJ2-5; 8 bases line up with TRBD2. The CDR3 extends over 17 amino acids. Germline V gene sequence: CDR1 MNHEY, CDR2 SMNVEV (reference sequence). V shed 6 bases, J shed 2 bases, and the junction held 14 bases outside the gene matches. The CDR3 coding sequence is TGTGCCAGCAGCGGACGGCGATCTGGGACTAGACAAGAGACCCAGTACTTC. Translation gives CASSGRRSGTRQETQYF.

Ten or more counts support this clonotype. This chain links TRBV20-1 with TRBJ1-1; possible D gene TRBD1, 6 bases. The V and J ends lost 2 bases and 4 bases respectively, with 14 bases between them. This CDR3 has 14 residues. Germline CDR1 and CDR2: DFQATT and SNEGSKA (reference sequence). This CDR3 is CSARPGQLSTEAFF. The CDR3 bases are TGCAGTGCTAGACCGGGACAACTATCCACTGAAGCTTTCTTT.

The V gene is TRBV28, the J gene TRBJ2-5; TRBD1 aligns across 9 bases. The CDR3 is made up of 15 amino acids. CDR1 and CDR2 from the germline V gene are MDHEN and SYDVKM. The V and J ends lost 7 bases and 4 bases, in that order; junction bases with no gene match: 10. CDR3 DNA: TGTGCCAGCACCTCTTTCGGGACAGGGTCAGAGACCCAGTACTTC. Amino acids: CASTSFGTGSETQYF.

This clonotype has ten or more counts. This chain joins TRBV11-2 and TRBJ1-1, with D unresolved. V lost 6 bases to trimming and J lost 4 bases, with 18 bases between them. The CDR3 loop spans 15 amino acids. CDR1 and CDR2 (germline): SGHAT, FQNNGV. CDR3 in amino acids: CASRTPGLKGTEAFF. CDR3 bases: TGTGCCAGCAGGACCCCTGGGCTTAAGGGCACTGAAGCTTTCTTT.

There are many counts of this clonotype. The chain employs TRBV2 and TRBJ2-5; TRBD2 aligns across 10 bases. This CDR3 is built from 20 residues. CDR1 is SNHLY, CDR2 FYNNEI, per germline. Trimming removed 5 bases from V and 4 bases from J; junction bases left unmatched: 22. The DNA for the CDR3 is TGTGCCAGCAGTTACCCCGGGACTAGCGAATTCCCACAACTGTCAGAGACCCAGTACTTC. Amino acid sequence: CASSYPGTSEFPQLSETQYF.

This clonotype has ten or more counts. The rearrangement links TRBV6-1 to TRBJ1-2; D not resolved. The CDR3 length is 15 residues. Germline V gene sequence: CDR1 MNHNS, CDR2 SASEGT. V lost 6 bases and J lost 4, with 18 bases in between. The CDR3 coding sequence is TGTGCCAGCAGCGGTATCAGCTTAAGATTCTATGGCTACACCTTC. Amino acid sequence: CASSGISLRFYGYTF.

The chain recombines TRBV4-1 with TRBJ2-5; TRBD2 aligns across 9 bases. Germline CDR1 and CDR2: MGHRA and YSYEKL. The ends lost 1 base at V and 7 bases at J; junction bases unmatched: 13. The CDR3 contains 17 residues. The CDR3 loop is CASSQVRGGGAGWTQYF. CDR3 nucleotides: TGCGCCAGCAGCCAAGTCCGGGGCGGGGGGGCAGGTTGGACCCAGTACTTC.

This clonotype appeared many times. The CDR3 loop is CASSLAFSEGYTF. The DNA for the CDR3 is TGTGCCAGCAGCTTAGCTTTTTCTGAGGGCTACACCTTC. The J gene is TRBJ1-2, the V gene TRBV7-8, with no clear D. V lost 0 bases and J lost 8, with 10 bases in between. There are 13 residues in the CDR3. Germline V gene data show CDR1 as SGHVS and CDR2 as FQNEAQ.

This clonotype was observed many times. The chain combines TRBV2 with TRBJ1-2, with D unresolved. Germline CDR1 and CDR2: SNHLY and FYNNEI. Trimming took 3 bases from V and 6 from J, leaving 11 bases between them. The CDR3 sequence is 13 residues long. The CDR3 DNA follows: TGTGCCAGCAGTGACCGTGGGAAGGATGGCTACACCTTC. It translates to CASSDRGKDGYTF.

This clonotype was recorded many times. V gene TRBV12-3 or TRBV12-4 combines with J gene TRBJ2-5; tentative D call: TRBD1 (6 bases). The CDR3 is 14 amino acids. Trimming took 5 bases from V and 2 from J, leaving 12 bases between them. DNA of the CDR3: TGTGCCAGCAGTCAGACAGGAATTCAAGAGACCCAGTACTTC. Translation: CASSQTGIQETQYF.

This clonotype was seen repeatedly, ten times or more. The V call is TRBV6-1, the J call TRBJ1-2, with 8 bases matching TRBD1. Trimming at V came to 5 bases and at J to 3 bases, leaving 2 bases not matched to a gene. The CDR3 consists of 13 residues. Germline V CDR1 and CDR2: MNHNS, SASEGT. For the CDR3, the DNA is TGTGCCAGCAGTCCCAGGGGGCACTATGGCTACACCTTC. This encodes CASSPRGHYGYTF.

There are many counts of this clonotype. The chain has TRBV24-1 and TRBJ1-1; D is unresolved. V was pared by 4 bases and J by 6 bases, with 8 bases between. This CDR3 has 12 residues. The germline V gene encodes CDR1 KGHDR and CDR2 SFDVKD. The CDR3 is CATSERGAEAFF. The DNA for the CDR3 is TGTGCCACCAGTGAACGTGGCGCTGAAGCTTTCTTT.

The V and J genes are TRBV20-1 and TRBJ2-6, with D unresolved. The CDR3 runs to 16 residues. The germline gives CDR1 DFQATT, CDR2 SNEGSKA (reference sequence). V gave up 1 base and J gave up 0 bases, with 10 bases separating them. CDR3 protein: CSARGFPVSGANVLTF. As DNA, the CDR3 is TGCAGTGCTAGAGGGTTCCCCGTCTCTGGGGCCAACGTCCTGACTTTC.

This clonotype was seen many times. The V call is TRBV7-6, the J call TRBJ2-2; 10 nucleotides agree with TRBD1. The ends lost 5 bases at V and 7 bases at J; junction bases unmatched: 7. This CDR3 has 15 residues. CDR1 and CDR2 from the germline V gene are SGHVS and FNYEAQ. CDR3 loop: CASSPRDRGGGELFF. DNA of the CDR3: TGTGCCAGCAGCCCGAGGGACAGGGGTGGCGGGGAGCTGTTTTTT. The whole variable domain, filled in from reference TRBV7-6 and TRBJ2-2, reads GAGVSQSPRYKVTKRGQDVALRCDPISGHVSLYWYRQALGQGPEFLTYFNYEAQQDKSGLPNDRFSAERPEGSISTLTIQRTEQRDSAMYRCASSPRDRGGGELFFGEGSRLTVL.

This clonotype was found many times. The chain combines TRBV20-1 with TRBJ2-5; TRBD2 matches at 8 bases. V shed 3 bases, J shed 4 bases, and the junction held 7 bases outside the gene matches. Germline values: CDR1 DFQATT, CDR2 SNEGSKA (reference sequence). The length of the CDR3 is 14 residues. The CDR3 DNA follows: TGCAGTGCTAGGAGGCCGGGGGGGCGAGAGACCCAGTACTTC. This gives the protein CSARRPGGRETQYF.

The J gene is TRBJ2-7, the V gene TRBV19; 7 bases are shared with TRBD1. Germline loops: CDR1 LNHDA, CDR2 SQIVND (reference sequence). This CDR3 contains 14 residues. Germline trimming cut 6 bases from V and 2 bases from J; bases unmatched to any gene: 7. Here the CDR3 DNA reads TGTGCCAGTAGGTCCGGGACAGATGCCTACGAGCAGTACTTC. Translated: CASRSGTDAYEQYF.

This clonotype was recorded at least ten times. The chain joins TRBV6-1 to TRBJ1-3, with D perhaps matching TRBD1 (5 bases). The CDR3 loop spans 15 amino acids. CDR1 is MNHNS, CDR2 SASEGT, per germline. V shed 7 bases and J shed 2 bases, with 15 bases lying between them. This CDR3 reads CASTPRAGPGNTIYF. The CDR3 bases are TGTGCCAGCACCCCTCGGGCAGGGCCTGGAAACACCATATATTTT.

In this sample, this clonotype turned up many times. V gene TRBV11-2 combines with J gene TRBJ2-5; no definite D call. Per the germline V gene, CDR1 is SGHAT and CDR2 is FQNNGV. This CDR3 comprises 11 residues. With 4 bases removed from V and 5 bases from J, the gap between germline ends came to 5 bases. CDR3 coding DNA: TGTGCCAGCAGCTCCGTGGAGACCCAGTACTTC. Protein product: CASSSVETQYF.

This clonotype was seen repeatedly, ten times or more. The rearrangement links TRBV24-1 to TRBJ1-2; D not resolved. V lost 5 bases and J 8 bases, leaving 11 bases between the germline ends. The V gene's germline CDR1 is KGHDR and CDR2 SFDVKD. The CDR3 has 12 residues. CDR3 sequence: CATSGGFGGYTF. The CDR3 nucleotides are TGTGCCACCAGTGGAGGGTTCGGCGGCTACACCTTC.

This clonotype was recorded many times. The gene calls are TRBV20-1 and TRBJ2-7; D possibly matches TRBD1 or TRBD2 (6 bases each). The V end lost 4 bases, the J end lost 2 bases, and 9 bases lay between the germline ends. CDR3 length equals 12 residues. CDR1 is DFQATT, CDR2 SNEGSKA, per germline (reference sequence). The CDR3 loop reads CSANREAYEQYF. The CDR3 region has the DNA TGCAGTGCTAACAGGGAGGCCTACGAGCAGTACTTC.

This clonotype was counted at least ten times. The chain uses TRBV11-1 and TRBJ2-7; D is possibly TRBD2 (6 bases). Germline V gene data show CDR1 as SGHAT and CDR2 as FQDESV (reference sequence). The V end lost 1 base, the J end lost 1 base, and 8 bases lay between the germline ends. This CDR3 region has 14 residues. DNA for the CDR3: TGTGCCAGCAGCTTAGGGGGGGAATCCTACGAGCAGTACTTC. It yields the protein CASSLGGESYEQYF.

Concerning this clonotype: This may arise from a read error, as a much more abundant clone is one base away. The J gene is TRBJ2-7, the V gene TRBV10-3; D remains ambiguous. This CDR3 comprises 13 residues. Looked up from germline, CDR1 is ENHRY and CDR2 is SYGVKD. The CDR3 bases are TGTGTCATCAGCAACAGCGTCTCCTACGAGCAGTACTTC. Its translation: CVISNSVSYEQYF.

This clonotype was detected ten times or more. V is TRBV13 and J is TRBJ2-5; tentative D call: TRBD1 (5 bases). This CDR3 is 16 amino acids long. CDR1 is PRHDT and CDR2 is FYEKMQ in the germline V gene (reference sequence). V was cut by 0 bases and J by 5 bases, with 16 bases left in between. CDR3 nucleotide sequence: TGTGCCAGCAGCTTAGGCCCCCCAGGGCGGAAGGAGACCCAGTACTTC. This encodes CASSLGPPGRKETQYF.

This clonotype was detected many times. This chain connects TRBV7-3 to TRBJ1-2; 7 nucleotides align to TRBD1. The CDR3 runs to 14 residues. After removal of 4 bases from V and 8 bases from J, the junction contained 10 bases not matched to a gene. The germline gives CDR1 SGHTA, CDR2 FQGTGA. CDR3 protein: CASSSSGDSGGYTF. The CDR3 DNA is TGTGCCAGCAGCTCCTCGGGGGACAGTGGGGGCTACACCTTC.

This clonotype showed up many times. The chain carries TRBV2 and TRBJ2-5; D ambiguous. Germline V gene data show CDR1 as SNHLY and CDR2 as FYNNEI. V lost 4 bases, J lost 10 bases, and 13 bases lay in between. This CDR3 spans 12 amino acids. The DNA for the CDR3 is TGTGCCAGCAGTGGGCAGACCGGGCGCCAGTACTTC. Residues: CASSGQTGRQYF. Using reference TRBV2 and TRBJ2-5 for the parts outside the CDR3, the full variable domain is EPEVTQTPSHQVTQMGQEVILRCVPISNHLYFYWYRQILGQKVEFLVSFYNNEISEKSEIFDDQFSVERPDGSNFTLKIRSTKLEDSAMYFCASSGQTGRQYFGPGTRLLVL.

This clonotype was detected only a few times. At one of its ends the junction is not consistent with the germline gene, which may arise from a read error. The CDR3 bases are TGTGCCAGCAGCTTAGAACAGACAGGGAGCATTAAGTACTTC. Its translation is CASSLEQTGSIKYF. The V call is TRBV11-3, the J call TRBJ2-4, with 7 bases fitting TRBD1. The germline CDR1 and CDR2 sequences are SGHNT and YENEEA. This CDR3 is 14 amino acids long.

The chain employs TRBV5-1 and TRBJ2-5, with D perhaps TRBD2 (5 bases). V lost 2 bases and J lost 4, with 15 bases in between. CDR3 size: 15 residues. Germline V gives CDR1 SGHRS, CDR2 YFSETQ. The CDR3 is CASSFLGRMGETQYF. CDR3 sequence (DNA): TGCGCCAGCAGCTTCTTGGGGAGAATGGGAGAGACCCAGTACTTC.

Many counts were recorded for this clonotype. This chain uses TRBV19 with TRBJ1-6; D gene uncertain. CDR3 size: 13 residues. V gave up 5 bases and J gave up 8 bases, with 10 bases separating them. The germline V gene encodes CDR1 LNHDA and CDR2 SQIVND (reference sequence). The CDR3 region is CASSAWTDSPLHF. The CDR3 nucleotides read TGTGCCAGTAGTGCCTGGACGGATTCACCCCTCCACTTT.